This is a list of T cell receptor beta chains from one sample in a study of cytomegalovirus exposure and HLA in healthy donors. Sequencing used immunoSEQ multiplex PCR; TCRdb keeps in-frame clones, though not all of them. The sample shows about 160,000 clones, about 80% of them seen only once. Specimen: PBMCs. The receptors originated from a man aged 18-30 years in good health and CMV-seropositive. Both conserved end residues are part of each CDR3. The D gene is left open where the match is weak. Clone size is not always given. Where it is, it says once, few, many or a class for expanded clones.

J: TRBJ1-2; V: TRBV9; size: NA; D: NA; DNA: TGTGCCAGCAGCGTAGGTTGGGAGGGGACGCGTTTAAACTATGGCTACACCTTC; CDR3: CASSVGWEGTRLNYGYTF
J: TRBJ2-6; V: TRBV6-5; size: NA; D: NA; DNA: TGTGCCAGCAGCCTTAGGGGTCCTGGGGCCAACGTCCTGACTTTC; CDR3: CASSLRGPGANVLTF
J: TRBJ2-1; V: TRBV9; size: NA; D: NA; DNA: TGTGCCAGCAGCGTAGCGGGGGCCTACAATGAGCAGTTCTTC; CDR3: CASSVAGAYNEQFF
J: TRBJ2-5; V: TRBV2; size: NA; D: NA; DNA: TGTGCCAGCAAGGGGGACCAAGAGACCCAGTACTTC; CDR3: CASKGDQETQYF
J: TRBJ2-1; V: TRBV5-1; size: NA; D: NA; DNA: TGCGCCAGCAGCTTGGAGCGGTCCTACAATGAGCAGTTCTTC; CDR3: CASSLERSYNEQFF
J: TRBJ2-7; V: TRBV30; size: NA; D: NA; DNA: TGTGCCTGGAGTGTAATAGGCGAAGGGGTCGAGGTGCAGTACTTC; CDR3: CAWSVIGEGVEVQYF
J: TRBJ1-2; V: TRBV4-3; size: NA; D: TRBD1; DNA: TGCGCCAGCAGCCGGGACAGGGGGCCGGGGGGCTATGGCTACACCTTC; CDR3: CASSRDRGPGGYGYTF
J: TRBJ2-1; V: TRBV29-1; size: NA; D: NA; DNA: TGCAGCGTTCTAGTTTCCAATGAGCAGTTCTTC; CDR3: CSVLVSNEQFF
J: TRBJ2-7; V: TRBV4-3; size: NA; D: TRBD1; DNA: TGCGCCAGCAGCCAAGTTCTACAGGGGGCAAACGAGCAGTACTTC; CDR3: CASSQVLQGANEQYF
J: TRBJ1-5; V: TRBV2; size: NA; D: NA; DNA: TGTGCCAGCAGTGCGTCGGACAGTAGCAATCAGCCCCAGCATTTT; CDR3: CASSASDSSNQPQHF
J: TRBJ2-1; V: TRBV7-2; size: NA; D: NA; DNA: TGTGCCAGCAGCCCGAGGGCTTTTGAGGAGCAGTTCTTC; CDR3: CASSPRAFEEQFF
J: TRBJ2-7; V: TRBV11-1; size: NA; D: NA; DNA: TGTGCCAGCAGCTTACGACTACTCTCCGAGCAGTACTTC; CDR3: CASSLRLLSEQYF
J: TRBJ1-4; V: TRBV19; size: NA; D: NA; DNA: TGTGCCAGTAGTATAGGAGGGGGAGCTAATGAAAAACTGTTTTTT; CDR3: CASSIGGGANEKLFF
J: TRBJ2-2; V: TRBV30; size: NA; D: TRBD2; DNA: TGTGCCTGGAGTGTAGAAGGACTAGCGGGATGGAACACCGGGGAGCTGTTTTTT; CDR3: CAWSVEGLAGWNTGELFF
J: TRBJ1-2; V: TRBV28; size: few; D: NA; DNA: TGTGCCAGCAGTTTATCCGGGCAGGGCTATGGCTACACCTTC; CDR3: CASSLSGQGYGYTF